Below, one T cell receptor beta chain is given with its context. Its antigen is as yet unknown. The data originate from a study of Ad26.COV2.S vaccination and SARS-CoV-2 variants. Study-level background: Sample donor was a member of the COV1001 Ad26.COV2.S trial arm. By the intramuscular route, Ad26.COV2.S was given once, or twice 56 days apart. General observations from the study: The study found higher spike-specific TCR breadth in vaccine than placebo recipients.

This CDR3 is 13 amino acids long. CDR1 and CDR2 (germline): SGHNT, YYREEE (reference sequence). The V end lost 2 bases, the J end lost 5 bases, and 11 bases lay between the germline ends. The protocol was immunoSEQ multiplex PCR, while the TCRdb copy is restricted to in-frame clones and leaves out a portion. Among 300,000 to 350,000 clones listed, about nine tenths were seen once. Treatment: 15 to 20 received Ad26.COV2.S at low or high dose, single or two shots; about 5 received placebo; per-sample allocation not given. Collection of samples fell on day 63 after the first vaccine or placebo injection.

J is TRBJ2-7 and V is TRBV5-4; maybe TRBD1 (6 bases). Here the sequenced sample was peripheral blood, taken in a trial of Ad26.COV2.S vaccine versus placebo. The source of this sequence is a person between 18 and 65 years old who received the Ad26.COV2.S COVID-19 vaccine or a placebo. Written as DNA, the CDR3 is TGTGCCAGCAGCTTACAGGGCAGCGACGAGCAGTACTTC. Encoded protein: CASSLQGSDEQYF.